The present T cell receptor beta chain was sequenced within a study of T cell repertoires in aging, cancer and after chemotherapy. The wider study: Six age groups, ranging from 30 or younger to 70 or older, included the donors. Healthy donor repertoires were recorded over several months to years and showed clear clonal overlap. The study's findings and limits: Median generation probability rose over the chemotherapy interval in each cancer cohort, suggesting rebound thymic output.

This clonotype is categorized as medium-sized. Its antigen remains unidentified. TCR beta rearrangements were amplified from peripheral blood genomic DNA. A mixed TRB-A/B primer pool amplified rearranged TRB by multiplex touch-down PCR. TCRdb processed the multiplex PCR reads anew with MiXCR; each CDR3 protein has one entry. The repertoire consists of 15,000 or so distinct CDR3 sequences, with less than 25% occurring once and the leading ten covering less than 7.5%. This receptor was taken from a human donor in good health. Source material: blood.

CDR3 residues: CASSIKPAYIGSPLHF. CDR3 DNA sequence: TGTGCCAGTAGTATAAAACCGGCCTATATCGGTTCACCCCTCCACTTT. The chain employs TRBV19 and TRBJ1-6; no definite D call. Deletions cut 2 bases from V and 9 bases from J, with 17 bases between. CDR3 size: 16 residues. Germline loops: CDR1 LNHDA, CDR2 SQIVND (reference sequence).